This T cell receptor beta chain was sequenced during a study of blood T cell repertoires in COVID-19. The overall study: COVID-19 samples, acute and convalescent, were from the United States, Italy and Spain. T cells, B-cell-depleted T cells, or PBMCs provided the cDNA or gDNA that served as material.

Trimming pared 1 base from V and 5 bases from J, leaving 9 bases between. CDR1 and CDR2 from the germline V gene are SGHTA and FQGNSA. The CDR3 totals 13 residues. Method: immunoSEQ multiplex PCR; TCRdb's copy keeps in-frame clones and lacks some. The sample carries roughly 46,000 clones, over 80% recorded once. This receptor was obtained from a human donor in a cohort sampled during active COVID-19. Sequencing input: peripheral blood. This chain uses TRBV7-2 with TRBJ2-7, with D possibly matching TRBD2 (5 bases). The CDR3 loop is CASSLEAGDEQYF. The DNA of the CDR3 is TGTGCCAGCAGCTTAGAGGCGGGCGACGAGCAGTACTTC. The complete variable domain, with remaining parts taken from reference TRBV7-2 and TRBJ2-7, reads GAGVSQSPSNKVTEKGKDVELRCDPISGHTALYWYRQSLGQGLEFLIYFQGNSAPDKSGLPSDRFSAERTGGSVSTLTIQRTQQEDSAVYLCASSLEAGDEQYFGPGTRLTVT.